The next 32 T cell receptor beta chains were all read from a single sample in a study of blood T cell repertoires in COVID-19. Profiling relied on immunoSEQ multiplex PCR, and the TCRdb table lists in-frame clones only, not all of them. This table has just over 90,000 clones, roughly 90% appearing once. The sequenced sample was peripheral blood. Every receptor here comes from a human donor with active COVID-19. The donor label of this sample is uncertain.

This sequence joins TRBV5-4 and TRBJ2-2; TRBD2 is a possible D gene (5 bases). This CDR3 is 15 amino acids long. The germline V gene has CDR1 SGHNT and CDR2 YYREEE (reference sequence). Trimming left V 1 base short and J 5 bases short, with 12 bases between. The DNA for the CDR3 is TGTGCCAGCAGCTTGTTGGCGTCGGGGACCGGGGAGCTGTTTTTT. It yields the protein CASSLLASGTGELFF.

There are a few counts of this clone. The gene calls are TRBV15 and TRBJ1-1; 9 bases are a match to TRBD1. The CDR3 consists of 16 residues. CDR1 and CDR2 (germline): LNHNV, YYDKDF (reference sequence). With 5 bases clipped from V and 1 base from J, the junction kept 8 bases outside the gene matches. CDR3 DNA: TGTGCCACCAGCGTCGGACAGGGGCGCCCGAACACTGAAGCTTTCTTT. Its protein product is CATSVGQGRPNTEAFF.

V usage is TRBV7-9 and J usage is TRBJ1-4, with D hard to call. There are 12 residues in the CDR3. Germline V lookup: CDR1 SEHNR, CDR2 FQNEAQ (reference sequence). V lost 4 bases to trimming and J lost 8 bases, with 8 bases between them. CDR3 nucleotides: TGTGCCAGCAGCTCCTTGACAGAAAAACTGTTTTTT. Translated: CASSSLTEKLFF.

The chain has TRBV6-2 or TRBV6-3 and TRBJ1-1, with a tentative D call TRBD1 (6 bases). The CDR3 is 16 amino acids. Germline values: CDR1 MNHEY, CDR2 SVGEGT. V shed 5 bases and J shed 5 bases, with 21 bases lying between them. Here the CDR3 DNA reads TGTGCCAGCAGTGAGCCCAAGTCGGGGGGGCGAACTGAAGCTTTCTTT. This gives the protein CASSEPKSGGRTEAFF.

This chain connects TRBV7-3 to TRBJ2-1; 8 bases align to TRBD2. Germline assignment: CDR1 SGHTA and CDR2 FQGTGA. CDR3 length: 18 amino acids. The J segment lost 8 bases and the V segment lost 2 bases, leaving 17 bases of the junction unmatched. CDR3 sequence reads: CASSLVIGLASGHHEQFF. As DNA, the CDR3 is TGTGCCAGCAGCTTAGTAATCGGACTAGCATCTGGGCACCATGAGCAGTTCTTC.

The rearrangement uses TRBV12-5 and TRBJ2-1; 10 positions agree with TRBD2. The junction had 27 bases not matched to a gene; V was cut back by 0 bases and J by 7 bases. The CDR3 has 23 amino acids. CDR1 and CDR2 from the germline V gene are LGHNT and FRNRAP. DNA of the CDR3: TGTGCTAGTGGTTTGGTACAGTTTAGCGGGGGGTTTATACTTAGACAAAAGTGGAATGAGCAGTTCTTC. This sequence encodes CASGLVQFSGGFILRQKWNEQFF. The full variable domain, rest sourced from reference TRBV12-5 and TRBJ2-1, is DARVTQTPRHKVTEMGQEVTMRCQPILGHNTVFWYRQTMMQGLELLAYFRNRAPLDDSGMPKDRFSAEMPDATLATLKIQPSEPRDSAVYFCASGLVQFSGGFILRQKWNEQFFGPGTRLTVL.

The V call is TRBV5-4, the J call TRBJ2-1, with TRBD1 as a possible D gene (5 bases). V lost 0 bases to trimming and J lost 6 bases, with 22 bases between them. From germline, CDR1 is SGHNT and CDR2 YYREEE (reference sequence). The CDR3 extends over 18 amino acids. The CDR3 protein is CASSLAGRGAKLGNEQFF. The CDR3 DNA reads TGTGCCAGCAGCTTGGCCGGGCGTGGGGCTAAGTTAGGCAATGAGCAGTTCTTC.

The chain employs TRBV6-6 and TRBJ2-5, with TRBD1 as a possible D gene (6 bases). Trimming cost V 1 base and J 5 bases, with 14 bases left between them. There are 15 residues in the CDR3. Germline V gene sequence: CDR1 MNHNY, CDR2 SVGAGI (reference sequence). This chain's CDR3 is CASSYYQGLSETQYF. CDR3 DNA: TGTGCCAGCAGTTACTACCAGGGGTTGTCCGAGACCCAGTACTTC.

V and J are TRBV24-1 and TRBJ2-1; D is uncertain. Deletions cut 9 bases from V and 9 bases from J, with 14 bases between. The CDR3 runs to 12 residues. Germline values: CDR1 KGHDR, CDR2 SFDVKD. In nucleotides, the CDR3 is TGTGCCACCTCCCTCCTCTACGGTGAGCAGTTCTTC. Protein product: CATSLLYGEQFF.

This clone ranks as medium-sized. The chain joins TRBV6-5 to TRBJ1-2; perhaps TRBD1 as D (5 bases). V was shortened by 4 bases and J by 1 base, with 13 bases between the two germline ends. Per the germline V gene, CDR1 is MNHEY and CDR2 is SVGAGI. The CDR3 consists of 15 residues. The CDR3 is CASSFGGADNYGYTF. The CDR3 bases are TGTGCCAGCAGTTTCGGAGGGGCGGATAACTATGGCTACACCTTC.

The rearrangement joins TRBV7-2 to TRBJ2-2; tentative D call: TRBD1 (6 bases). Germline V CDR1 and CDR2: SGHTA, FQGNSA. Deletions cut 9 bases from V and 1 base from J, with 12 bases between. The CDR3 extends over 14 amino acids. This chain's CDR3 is CASSQGGNTGELFF. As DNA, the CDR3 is TGTGCCAGTAGTCAAGGGGGGAACACCGGGGAGCTGTTTTTT.

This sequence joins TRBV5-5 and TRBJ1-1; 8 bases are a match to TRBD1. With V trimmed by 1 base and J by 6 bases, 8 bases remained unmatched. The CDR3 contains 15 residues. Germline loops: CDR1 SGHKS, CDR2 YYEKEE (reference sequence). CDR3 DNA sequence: TGTGCCAGCAGCTTGAGGGCAGGGGGCGCGGCTGAAGCTTTCTTT. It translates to CASSLRAGGAAEAFF.

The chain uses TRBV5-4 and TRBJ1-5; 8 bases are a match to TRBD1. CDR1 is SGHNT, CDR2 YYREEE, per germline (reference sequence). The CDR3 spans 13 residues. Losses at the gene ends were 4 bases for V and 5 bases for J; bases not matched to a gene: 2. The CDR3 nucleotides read TGTGCCAGCAGCAAGGACAGGGATCAGCCCCAGCATTTT. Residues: CASSKDRDQPQHF.

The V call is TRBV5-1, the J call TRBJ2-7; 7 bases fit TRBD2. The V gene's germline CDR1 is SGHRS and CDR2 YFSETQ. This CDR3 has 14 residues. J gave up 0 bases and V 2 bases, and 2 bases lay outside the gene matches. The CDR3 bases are TGCGCCAGCAGCTTAGCGGGATCCTCCTACGAGCAGTACTTC. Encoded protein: CASSLAGSSYEQYF.

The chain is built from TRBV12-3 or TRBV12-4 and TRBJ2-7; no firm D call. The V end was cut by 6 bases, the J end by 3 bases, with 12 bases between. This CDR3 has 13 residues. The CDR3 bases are TGTGCCAGCAGCCCCCCGTCTGTCTACGAGCAGTACTTC. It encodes CASSPPSVYEQYF.

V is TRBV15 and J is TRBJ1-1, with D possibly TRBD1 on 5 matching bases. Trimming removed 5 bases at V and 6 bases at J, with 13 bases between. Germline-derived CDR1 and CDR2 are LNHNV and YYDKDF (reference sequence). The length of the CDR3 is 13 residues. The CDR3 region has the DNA TGTGCCACCAGCCCCGATTGGGGGGCTGAAGCTTTCTTT. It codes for CATSPDWGAEAFF.

Here the CDR3 reads CASSLGASTDTQYF. CDR3 in DNA: TGTGCCAGCAGCTTAGGAGCTAGCACAGATACGCAGTATTTT. This rearrangement joins TRBV7-6 to TRBJ2-3, with D unresolved. V lost 1 base to trimming and J lost 0 bases, with 5 bases between them. The germline CDR1 and CDR2 sequences are SGHVS and FNYEAQ. CDR3 length: 14 residues.

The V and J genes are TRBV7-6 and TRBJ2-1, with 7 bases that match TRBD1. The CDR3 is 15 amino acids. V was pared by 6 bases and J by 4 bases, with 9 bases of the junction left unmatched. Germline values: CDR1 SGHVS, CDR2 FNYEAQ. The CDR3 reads CASSPGTEVYNEQFF. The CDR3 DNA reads TGTGCCAGCAGTCCCGGGACAGAGGTTTACAATGAGCAGTTCTTC.

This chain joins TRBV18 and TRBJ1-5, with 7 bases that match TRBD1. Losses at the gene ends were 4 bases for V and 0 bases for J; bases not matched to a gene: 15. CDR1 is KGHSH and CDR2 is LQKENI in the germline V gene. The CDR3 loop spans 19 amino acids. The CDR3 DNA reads TGTGCCAGCTCACGAACGAAGACTCCGGGACAGTATAGCAATCAGCCCCAGCATTTT. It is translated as CASSRTKTPGQYSNQPQHF.

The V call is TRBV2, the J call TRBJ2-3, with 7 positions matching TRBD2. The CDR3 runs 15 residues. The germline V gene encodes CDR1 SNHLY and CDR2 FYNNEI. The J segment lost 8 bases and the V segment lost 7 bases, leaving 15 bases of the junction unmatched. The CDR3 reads CASMRASGDKVTQYF. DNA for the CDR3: TGTGCCAGCATGAGGGCTAGCGGAGACAAGGTTACGCAGTATTTT.

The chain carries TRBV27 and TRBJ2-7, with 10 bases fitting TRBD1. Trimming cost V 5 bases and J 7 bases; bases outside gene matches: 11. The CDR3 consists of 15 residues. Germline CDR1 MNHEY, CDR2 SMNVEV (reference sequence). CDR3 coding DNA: TGTGCCAGCAGTCCCCGGACAGGGGGGCAAGGGGAGCAGTACTTC. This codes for CASSPRTGGQGEQYF.

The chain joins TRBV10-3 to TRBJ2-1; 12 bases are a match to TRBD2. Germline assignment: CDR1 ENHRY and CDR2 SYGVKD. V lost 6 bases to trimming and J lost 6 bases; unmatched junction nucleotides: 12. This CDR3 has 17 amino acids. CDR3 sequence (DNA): TGTGCCATCAGCCGGGCCCAATCTAGCGGGGGGGCCAATGAGCAGTTCTTC. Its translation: CAISRAQSSGGANEQFF.

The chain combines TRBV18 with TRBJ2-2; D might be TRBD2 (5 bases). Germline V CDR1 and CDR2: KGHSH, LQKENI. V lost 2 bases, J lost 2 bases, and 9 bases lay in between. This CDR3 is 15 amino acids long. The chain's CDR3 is CASSPFGGNTGELFF. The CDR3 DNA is TGTGCCAGCTCACCATTCGGAGGAAACACCGGGGAGCTGTTTTTT.

For the CDR3, the DNA is TGTGCCAGCAGCTTGGGCCCAGGGGCGCTCCAAGAGACCCAGTACTTC. Amino acids: CASSLGPGALQETQYF. The chain uses TRBV7-6 and TRBJ2-5; weak D call: TRBD1 (6 bases). The CDR3 spans 16 residues. Trimming pared 3 bases from V and 1 base from J, leaving 15 bases between. CDR1 SGHVS and CDR2 FNYEAQ come from the germline V gene. Drawing the rest from reference TRBV7-6 and TRBJ2-5, the complete variable domain is GAGVSQSPRYKVTKRGQDVALRCDPISGHVSLYWYRQALGQGPEFLTYFNYEAQQDKSGLPNDRFSAERPEGSISTLTIQRTEQRDSAMYRCASSLGPGALQETQYFGPGTRLLVL.

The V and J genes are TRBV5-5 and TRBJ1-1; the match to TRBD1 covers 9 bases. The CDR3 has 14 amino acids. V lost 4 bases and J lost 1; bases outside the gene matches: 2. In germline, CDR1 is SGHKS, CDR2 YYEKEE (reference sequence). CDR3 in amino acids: CASSIQGANTEAFF. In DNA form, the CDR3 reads TGTGCCAGCAGCATACAGGGGGCGAACACTGAAGCTTTCTTT.

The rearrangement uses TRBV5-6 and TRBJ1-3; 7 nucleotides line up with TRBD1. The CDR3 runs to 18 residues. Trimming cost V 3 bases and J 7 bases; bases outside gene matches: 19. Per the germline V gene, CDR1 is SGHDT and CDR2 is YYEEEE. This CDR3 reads CASSSPYGQVEGRNTIYF. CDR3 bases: TGTGCCAGCAGCTCCCCATATGGACAGGTTGAGGGACGGAACACCATATATTTT. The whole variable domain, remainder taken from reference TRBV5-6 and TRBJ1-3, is DAGVTQSPTHLIKTRGQQVTLRCSPKSGHDTVSWYQQALGQGPQFIFQYYEEEERQRGNFPDRFSGHQFPNYSSELNVNALLLGDSALYLCASSSPYGQVEGRNTIYFGEGSWLTVV.

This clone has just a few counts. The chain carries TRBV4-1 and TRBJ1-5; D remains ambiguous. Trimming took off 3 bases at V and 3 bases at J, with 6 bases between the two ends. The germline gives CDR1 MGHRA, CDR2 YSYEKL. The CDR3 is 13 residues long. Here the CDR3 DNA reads TGCGCCAGCAGCCAGGGAGACAATCAGCCCCAGCATTTT. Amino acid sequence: CASSQGDNQPQHF.

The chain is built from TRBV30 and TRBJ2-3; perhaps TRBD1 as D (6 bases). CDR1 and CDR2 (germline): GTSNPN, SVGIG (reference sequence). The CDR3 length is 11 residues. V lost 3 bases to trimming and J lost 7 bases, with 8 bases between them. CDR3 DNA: TGTGCCTGGAGGGGGGCGAATACGCAGTATTTT. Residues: CAWRGANTQYF.

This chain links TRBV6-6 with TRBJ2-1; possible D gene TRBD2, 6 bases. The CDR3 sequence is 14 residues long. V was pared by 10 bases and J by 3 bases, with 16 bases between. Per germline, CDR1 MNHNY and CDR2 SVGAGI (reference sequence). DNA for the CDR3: TGTGCCATCTCCCGGGCGGGGCTCTACAATGAGCAGTTCTTC. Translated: CAISRAGLYNEQFF.

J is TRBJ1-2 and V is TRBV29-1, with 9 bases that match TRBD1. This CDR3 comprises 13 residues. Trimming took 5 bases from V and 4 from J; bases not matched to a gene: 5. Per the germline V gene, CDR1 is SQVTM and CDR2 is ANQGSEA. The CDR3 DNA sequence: TGCAGCGTTCTGGGACAGGGTACCTATGGCTACACCTTC. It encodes CSVLGQGTYGYTF.

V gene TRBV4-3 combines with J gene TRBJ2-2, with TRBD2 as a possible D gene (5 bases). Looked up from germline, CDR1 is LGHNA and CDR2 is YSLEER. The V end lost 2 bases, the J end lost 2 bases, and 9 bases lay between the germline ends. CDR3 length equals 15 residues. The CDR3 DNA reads TGCGCCAGCAGCCAACCGGGATTCAACACCGGGGAGCTGTTTTTT. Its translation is CASSQPGFNTGELFF.

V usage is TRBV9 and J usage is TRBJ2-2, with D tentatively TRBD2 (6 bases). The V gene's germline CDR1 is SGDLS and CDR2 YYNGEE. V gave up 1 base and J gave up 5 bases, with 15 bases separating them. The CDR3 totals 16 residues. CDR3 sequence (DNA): TGTGCCAGCAGCGTATTGGTGGGGGGTACGACCGGGGAGCTGTTTTTT. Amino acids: CASSVLVGGTTGELFF.